This T cell receptor (beta chain) is drawn from a study of T cell changes during pregnancy in multiple sclerosis. Produced via immunoSEQ multiplex PCR; TCRdb's table is partial and in-frame only. The repertoire holds some 38,000 clones, 91% seen once, with 0.5% to 0.85% in the top ten. Deletions cut 5 bases from V and 5 bases from J, with 19 bases between. There are 17 residues in the CDR3. Germline V gives CDR1 WNHNN, CDR2 SYGVQD (reference sequence). The clonotype comes from a female donor in good health, enrolled as a control in a pregnancy study. The source was CD4+ T cells from peripheral blood mononuclear cells, collected in the second trimester of pregnancy. The gene calls are TRBV10-1 and TRBJ2-6; no clear D. CDR3 DNA: TGCGCCAGCAGTTATTTGATCGCACAAAGTCGGGCCAACGTCCTGACTTTC. Amino acids: CASSYLIAQSRANVLTF.